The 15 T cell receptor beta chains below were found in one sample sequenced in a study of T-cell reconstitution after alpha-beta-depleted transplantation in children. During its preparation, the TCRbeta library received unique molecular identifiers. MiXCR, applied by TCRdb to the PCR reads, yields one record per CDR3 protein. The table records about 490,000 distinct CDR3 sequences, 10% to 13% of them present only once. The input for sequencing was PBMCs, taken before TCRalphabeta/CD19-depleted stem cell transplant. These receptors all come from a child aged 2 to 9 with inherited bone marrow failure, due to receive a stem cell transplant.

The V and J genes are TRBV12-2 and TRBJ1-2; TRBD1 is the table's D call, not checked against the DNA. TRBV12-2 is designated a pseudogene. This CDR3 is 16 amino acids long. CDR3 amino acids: CASRLGRQDPNYGYTF. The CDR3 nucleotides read TGTGCAAGTCGCTTAGGGCGACAGGATCCTAACTATGGCTACACCTTC.

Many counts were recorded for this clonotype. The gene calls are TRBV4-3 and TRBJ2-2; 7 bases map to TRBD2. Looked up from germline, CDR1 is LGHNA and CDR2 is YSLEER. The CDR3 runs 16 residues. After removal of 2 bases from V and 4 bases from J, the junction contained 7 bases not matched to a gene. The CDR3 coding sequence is TGCGCCAGCAGCCAACGAGGCGGGAGTATCACCGGGGAGCTGTTTTTT. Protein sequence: CASSQRGGSITGELFF.

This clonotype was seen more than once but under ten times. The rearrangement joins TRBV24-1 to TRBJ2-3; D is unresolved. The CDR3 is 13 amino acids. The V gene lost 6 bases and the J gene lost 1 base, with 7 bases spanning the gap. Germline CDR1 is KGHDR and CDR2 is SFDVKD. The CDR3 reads CATSLLGTDTQYF. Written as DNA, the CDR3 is TGTGCCACCAGTCTCCTCGGCACAGATACGCAGTATTTT.

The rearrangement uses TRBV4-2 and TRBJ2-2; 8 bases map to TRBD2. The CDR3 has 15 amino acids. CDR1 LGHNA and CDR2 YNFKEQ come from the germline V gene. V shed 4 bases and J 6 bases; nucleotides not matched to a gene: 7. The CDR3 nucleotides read TGTGCCAGCAGCCCGCGAAGCGGGAGCCCCGGGGAGCTGTTTTTT. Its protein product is CASSPRSGSPGELFF.

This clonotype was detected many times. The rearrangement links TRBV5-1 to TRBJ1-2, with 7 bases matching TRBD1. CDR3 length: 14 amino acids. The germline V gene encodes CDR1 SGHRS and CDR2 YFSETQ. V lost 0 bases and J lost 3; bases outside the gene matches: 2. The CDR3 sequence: CASSLAGTDYGYTF. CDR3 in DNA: TGCGCCAGCAGCTTGGCGGGGACAGACTATGGCTACACCTTC.

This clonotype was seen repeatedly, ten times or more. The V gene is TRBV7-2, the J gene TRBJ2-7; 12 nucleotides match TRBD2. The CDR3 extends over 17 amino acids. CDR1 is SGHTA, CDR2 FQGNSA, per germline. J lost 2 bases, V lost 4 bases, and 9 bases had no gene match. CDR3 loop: CASSWGLAGNPPYEQYF. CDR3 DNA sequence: TGTGCCAGCAGCTGGGGACTAGCGGGCAATCCGCCCTACGAGCAGTACTTC.

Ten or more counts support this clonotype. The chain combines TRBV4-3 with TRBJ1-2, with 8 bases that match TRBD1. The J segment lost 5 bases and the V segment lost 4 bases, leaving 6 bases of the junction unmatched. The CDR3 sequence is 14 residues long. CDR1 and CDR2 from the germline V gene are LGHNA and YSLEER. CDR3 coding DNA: TGCGCCAGCAGCCCCGGACAGGGTTGGTATGGCTACACCTTC. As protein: CASSPGQGWYGYTF.

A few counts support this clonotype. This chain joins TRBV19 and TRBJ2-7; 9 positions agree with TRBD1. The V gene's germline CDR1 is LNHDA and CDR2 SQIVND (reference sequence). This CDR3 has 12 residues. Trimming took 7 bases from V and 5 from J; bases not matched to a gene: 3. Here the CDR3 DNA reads TGTGCCAGTACGGGACAGGGCCACGAGCAGTACTTC. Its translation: CASTGQGHEQYF.

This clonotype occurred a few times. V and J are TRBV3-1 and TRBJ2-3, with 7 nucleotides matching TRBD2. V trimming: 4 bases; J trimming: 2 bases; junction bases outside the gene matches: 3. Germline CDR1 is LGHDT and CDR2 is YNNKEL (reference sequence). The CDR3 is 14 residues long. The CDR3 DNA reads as TGTGCCAGCAGCCGGGCGGGAGCCACAGATACGCAGTATTTT. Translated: CASSRAGATDTQYF.

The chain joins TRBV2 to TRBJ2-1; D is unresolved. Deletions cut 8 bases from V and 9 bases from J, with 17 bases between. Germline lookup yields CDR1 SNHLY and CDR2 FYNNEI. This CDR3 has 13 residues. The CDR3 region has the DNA TGTGCCAGCCGCTCCCCCGAAATCAGTGAGCAGTTCTTC. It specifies CASRSPEISEQFF.

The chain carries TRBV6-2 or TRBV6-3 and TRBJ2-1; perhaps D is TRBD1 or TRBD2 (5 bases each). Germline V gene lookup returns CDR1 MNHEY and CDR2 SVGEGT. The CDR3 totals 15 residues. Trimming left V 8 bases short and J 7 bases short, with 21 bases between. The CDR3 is CASLNRGARGNEQFF. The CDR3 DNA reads TGTGCCAGCCTGAATCGGGGCGCGAGAGGTAATGAGCAGTTCTTC.

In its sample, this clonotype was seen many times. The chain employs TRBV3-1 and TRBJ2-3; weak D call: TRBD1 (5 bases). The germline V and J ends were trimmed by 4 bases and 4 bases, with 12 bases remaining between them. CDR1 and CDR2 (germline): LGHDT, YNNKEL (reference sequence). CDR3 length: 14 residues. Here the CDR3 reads CASSPTGGADTQYF. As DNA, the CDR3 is TGTGCCAGCAGCCCCACAGGTGGTGCAGATACGCAGTATTTT.

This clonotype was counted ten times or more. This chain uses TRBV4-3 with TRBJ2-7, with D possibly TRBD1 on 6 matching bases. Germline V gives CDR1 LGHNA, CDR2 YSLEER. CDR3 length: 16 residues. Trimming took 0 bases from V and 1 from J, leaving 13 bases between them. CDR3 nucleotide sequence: TGCGCCAGCAGCCAAGATTCGGGGACACGGTCCTACGAGCAGTACTTC. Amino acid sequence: CASSQDSGTRSYEQYF.

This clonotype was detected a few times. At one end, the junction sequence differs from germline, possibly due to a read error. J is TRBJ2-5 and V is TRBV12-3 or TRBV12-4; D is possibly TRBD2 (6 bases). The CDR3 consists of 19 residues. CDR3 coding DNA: TGTGCCTGCAGTTTAGCGCCCGGGGATTGGGGAGGCGGACGAGAGACCCAGTACTTC. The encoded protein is CACSLAPGDWGGGRETQYF.

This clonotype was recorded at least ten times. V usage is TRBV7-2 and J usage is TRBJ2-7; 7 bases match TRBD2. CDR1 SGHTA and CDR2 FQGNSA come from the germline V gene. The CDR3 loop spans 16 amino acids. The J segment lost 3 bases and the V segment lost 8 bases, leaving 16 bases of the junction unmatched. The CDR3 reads CASQEAWGGALYEQYF. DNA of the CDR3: TGTGCCAGCCAGGAGGCTTGGGGGGGTGCCCTCTACGAGCAGTACTTC.